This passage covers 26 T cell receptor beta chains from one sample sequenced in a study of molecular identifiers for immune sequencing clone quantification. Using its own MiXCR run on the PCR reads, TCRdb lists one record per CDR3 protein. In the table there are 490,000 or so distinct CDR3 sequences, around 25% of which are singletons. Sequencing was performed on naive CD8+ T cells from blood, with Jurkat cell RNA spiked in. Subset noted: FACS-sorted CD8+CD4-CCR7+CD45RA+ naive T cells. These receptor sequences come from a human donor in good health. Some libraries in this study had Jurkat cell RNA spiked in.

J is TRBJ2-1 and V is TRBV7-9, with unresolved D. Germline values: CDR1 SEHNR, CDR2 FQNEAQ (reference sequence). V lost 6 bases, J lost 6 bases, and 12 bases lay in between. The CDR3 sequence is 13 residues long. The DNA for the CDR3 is TGTGCCAGCAGAACGCTTCTAGGCAATGAGCAGTTCTTC. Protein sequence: CASRTLLGNEQFF.

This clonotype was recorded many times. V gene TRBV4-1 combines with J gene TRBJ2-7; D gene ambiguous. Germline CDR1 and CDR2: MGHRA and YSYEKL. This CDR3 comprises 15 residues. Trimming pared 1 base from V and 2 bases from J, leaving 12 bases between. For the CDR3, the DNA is TGCGCCAGCAGCCAAGCCCACGGCAGTACCTACGAGCAGTACTTC. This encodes CASSQAHGSTYEQYF.

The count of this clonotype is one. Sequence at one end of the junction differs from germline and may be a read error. CDR3 protein: CAISARGVGTATQYF. In DNA, the CDR3 is TGTGCCATCAGCGCGAGGGGTGTGGGCACAGCTACGCAGTATTTT. V gene TRBV10-3 combines with J gene TRBJ2-3; either TRBD1 or TRBD2 may fit D (5 bases each). The CDR3 loop spans 15 amino acids. Per the germline V gene, CDR1 is ENHRY and CDR2 is SYGVKD.

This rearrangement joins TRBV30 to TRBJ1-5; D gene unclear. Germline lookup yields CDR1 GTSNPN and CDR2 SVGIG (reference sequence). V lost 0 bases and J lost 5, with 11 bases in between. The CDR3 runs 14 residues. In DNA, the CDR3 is TGTGCCTGGAGTGTAGGCGTGGGCGATCAGCCCCAGCATTTT. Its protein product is CAWSVGVGDQPQHF.

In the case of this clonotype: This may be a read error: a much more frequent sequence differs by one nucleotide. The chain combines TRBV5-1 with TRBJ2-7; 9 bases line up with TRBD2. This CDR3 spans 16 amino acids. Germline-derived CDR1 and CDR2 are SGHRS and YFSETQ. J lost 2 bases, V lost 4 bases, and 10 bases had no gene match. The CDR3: CASSQTSGLQTYEQYF. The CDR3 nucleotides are TGCGCCAGCAGCCAGACTAGCGGCCTCCAAACCTACGAGCAGTACTTC.

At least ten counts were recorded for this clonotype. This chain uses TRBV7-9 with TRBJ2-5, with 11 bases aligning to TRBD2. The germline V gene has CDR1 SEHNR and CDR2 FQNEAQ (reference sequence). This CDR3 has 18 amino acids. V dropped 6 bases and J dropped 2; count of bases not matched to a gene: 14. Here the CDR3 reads CASRLRPTSGGDQETQYF. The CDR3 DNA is TGTGCCAGCAGATTGAGACCCACTAGCGGGGGCGATCAAGAGACCCAGTACTTC. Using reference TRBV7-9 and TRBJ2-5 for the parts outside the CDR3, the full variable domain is DTGVSQNPRHKITKRGQNVTFRCDPISEHNRLYWYRQTLGQGPEFLTYFQNEAQLEKSRLLSDRFSAERPKGSFSTLEIQRTEQGDSAMYLCASRLRPTSGGDQETQYFGPGTRLLVL.

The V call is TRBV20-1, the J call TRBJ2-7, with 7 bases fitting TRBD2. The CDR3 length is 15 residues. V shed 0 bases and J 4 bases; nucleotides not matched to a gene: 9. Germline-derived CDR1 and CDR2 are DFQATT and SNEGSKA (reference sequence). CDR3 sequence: CSARDPGLDFYEQYF. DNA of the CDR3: TGCAGTGCTAGAGACCCAGGACTAGATTTTTACGAGCAGTACTTC.

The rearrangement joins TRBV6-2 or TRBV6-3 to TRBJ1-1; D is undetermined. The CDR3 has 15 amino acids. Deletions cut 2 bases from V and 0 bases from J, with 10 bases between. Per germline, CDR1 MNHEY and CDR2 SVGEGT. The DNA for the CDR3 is TGTGCCAGCAGTTACGTCGGCGGAATGAACACTGAAGCTTTCTTT. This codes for CASSYVGGMNTEAFF.

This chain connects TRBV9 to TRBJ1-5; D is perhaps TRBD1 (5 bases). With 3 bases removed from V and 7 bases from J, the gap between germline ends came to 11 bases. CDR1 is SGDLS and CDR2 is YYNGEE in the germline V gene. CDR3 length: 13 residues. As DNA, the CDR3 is TGTGCCAGCAGCGAGGAGGGACGCCAGCCCCAGCATTTT. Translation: CASSEEGRQPQHF.

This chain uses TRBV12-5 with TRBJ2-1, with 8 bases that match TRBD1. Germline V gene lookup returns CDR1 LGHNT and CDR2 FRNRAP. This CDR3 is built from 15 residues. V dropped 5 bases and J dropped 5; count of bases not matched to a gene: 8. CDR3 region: CASGPGQGFHNEQFF. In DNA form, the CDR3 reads TGTGCTAGTGGTCCCGGACAGGGATTCCACAATGAGCAGTTCTTC. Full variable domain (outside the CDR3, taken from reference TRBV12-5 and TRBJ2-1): DARVTQTPRHKVTEMGQEVTMRCQPILGHNTVFWYRQTMMQGLELLAYFRNRAPLDDSGMPKDRFSAEMPDATLATLKIQPSEPRDSAVYFCASGPGQGFHNEQFFGPGTRLTVL.

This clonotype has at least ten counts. CDR3 region: CASSLEQDYEQYF. The CDR3 coding sequence is TGCGCCAGCAGCTTGGAGCAGGACTACGAGCAGTACTTC. The V gene is TRBV5-1, the J gene TRBJ2-7, with D hard to call. This CDR3 has 13 residues. Germline loops: CDR1 SGHRS, CDR2 YFSETQ. The V end lost 0 bases, the J end lost 3 bases, and 7 bases lay between the germline ends. Supplemented by reference TRBV5-1 and TRBJ2-7, the full variable domain reads KAGVTQTPRYLIKTRGQQVTLSCSPISGHRSVSWYQQTPGQGLQFLFEYFSETQRNKGNFPGRFSGRQFSNSRSEMNVSTLELGDSALYLCASSLEQDYEQYFGPGTRLTVT.

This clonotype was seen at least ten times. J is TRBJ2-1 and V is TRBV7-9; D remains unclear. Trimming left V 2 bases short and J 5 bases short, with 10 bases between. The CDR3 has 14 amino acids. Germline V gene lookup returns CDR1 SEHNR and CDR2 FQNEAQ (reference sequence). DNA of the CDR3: TGTGCCAGCAGCTTACCCCTGGCCCACAATGAGCAGTTCTTC. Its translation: CASSLPLAHNEQFF. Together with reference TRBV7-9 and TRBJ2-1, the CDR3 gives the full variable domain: DTGVSQNPRHKITKRGQNVTFRCDPISEHNRLYWYRQTLGQGPEFLTYFQNEAQLEKSRLLSDRFSAERPKGSFSTLEIQRTEQGDSAMYLCASSLPLAHNEQFFGPGTRLTVL.

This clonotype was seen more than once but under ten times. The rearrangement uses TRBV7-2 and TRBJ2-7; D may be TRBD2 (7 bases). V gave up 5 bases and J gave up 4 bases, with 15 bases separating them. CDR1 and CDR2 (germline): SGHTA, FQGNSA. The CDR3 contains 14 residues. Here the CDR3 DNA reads TGTGCCAGCAGCCAGGGGCGGGGGATATACGAGCAGTACTTC. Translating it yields CASSQGRGIYEQYF.

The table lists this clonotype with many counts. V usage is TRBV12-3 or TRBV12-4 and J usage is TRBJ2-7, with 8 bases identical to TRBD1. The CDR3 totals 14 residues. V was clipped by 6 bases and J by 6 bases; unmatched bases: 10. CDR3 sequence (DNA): TGTGCCAGCAGGTCCGGGACAGGAGCCCGCGAGCAGTACTTC. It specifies CASRSGTGAREQYF.

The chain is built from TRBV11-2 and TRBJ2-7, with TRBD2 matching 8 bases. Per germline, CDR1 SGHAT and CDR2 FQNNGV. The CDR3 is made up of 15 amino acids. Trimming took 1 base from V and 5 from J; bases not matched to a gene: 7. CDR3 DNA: TGTGCCAGCAGCTTAGTCGGGGGGGGTGGCGACGAGCAGTACTTC. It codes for CASSLVGGGGDEQYF.

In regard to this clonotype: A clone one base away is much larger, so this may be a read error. The CDR3 protein is CASSLDRGYIPDTEAFF. The CDR3 DNA is TGTGCCAGCAGTTTGGACAGGGGGTATATCCCAGACACTGAAGCTTTCTTT. J is TRBJ1-1 and V is TRBV7-9; 10 nucleotides line up with TRBD1. Per the germline V gene, CDR1 is SEHNR and CDR2 is FQNEAQ (reference sequence). V lost 6 bases, J lost 3 bases, and 13 bases stayed unmatched. This CDR3 spans 17 amino acids.

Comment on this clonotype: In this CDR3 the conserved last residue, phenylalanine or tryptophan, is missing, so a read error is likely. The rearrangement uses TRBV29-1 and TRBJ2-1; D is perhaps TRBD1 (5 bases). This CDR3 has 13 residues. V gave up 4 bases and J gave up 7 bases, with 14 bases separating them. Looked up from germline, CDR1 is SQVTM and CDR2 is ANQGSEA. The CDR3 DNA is TGCAGCGTTGTGGTTCAGGGTGAGAATGAGCAGTTCTCC. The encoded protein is CSVVVQGENEQFS.

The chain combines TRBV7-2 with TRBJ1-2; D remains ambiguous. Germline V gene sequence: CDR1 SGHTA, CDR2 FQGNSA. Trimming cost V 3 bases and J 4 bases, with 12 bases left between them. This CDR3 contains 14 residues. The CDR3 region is CASSFPGRAYGYTF. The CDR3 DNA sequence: TGTGCCAGCAGCTTTCCCGGACGAGCCTATGGCTACACCTTC.

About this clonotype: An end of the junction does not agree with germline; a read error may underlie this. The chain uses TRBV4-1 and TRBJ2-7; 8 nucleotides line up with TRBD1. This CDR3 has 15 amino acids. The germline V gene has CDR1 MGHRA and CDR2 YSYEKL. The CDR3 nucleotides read TGCGCCCGCAGCCCGCCCGGACAGGGTGGTTACGAGCAGTACTTC. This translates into CARSPPGQGGYEQYF.

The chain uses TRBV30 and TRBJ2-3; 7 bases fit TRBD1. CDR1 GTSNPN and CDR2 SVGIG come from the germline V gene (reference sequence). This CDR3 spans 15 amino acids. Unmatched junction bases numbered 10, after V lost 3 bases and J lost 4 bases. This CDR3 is CAWRGNDRDADTQYF. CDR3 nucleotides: TGTGCCTGGAGGGGCAATGACAGGGACGCAGATACGCAGTATTTT.

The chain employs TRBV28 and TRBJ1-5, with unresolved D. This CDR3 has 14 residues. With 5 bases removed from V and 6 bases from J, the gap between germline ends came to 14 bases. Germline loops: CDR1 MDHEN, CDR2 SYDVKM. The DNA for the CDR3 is TGTGCCAGCAGTCAAAGGGATGCGGGTCAGCCCCAGCATTTT. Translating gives CASSQRDAGQPQHF.

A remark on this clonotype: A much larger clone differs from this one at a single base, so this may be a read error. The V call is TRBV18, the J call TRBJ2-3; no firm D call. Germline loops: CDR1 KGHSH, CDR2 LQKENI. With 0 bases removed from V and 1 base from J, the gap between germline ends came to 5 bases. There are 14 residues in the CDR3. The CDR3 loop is CASSPPQGTDTQYF. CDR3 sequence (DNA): TGTGCCAGCTCACCACCGCAGGGCACAGATACGCAGTATTTT.

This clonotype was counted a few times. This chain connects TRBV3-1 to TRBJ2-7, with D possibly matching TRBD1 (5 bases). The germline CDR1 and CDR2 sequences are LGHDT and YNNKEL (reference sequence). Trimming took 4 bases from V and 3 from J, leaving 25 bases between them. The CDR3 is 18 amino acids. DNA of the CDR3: TGTGCCAGCAGCCCGGATTTAGTGGTGACAGAGCCAAACTACGAGCAGTACTTC. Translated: CASSPDLVVTEPNYEQYF.

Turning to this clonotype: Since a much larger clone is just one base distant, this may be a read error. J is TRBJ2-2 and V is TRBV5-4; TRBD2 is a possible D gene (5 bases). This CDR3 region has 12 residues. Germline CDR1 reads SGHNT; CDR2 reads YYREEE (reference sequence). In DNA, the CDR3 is TGTGCCAGCAGCTTGATGACCGGGAAGCTGTTTTTT. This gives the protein CASSLMTGKLFF.

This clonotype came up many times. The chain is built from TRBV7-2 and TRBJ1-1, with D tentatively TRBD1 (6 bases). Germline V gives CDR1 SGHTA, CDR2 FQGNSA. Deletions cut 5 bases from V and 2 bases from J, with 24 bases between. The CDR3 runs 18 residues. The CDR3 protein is CASSPVVLFRRGNTEAFF. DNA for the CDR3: TGTGCCAGCAGCCCTGTTGTCCTGTTCCGCAGGGGCAACACTGAAGCTTTCTTT.

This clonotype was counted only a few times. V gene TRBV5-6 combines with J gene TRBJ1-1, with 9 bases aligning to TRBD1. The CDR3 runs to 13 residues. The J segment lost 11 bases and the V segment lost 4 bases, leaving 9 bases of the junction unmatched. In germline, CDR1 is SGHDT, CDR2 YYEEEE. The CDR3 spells CASSERTGDDAFF. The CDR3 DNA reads TGTGCCAGCAGCGAGAGGACAGGGGACGACGCTTTCTTT.